The clone carrying this T cell receptor (beta chain) has just one count. Its antigen is not identified. Every patient underwent thyroid surgery untreated. The authors' processing: In papillary thyroid cancer, a distant-metastasis classifier was built using CDR3 differences across clinicopathological groups. TCRdb re-called the PCR reads through MiXCR. These V and J calls originate from TCRdb's pipeline instead of the authors' own analysis. The sample gives about 15,000 clones, around a third of which show up once; 9.5% to 11% is in the top ten. The data originate from a study of metastatic and nonmetastatic thyroid tumors. Study context: Repertoires from malignant and benign thyroid patients were compared across blood and tumor or nodule tissue.

General study findings and limits: Reported TCR beta diversity, measured in blood and tumor, was significantly higher for malignant thyroid tumors than for benign nodules.

The CDR3 extends over 19 amino acids. The germline V gene encodes CDR1 SGHAT and CDR2 FQNNGV. With 0 bases removed from V and 3 bases from J, the gap between germline ends came to 20 bases. This TCR was sampled from a male donor with papillary thyroid cancer or a benign thyroid nodule (not recorded which). Some clones in this sample may be carry-over from other donors' samples. The chain joins TRBV11-2 to TRBJ1-4; D is perhaps TRBD1 (5 bases). Sequenced material: tumor tissue. The CDR3 here is CASSLDSGPGRAANEKLFF. For the CDR3, the DNA is TGTGCCAGCAGCTTAGATAGCGGGCCAGGGAGGGCGGCTAATGAAAAACTGTTTTTT.